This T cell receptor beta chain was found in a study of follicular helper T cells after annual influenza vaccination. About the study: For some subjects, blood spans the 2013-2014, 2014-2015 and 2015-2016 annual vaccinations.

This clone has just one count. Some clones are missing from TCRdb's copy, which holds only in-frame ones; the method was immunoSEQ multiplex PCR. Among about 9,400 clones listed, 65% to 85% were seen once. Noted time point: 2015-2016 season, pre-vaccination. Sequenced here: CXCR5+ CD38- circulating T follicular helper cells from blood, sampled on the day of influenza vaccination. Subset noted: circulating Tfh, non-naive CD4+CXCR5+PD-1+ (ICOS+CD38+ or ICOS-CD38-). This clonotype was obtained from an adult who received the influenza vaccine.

CDR3 DNA sequence: TGTGCCAGATCGACTCGGAATCCCAAAAACATTCAGTACTTC. Its translation: CARSTRNPKNIQYF. V gene TRBV19 combines with J gene TRBJ2-4, with no clear D. CDR1 and CDR2 from the germline V gene are LNHDA and SQIVND (reference sequence). Trimming cost V 9 bases and J 2 bases, with 14 bases left between them. This CDR3 region has 14 residues.